The present TCR beta chain was sequenced within a study of CD8 T cells in Susac syndrome. About 0.5 to 1 ug RNA was reverse transcribed with random hexamers. Multiplex PCR with immunoSEQ amplified the TCR beta CDR3 across 54 Vbeta and 13 Jbeta. TCRdb recomputed calls from the immunoSEQ multiplex PCR reads with MiXCR, one row per CDR3 protein. The sample has about 190,000 distinct CDR3 sequences, 95% seen once. Trimming shortened V by 6 bases and J by 6 bases, and 15 bases separated the two germline ends. From germline, CDR1 is MNHEY and CDR2 SMNVEV (reference sequence). There are 14 residues in the CDR3. Blood CD8+ and CD4+ T cells underwent high-throughput TCR beta sequencing. Healthy donors constituted the control group, matched for age and sex.

This receptor was taken from a human donor in good health. V usage is TRBV27 and J usage is TRBJ2-1; D is perhaps TRBD1 or TRBD2 (5 bases each). The sample consisted of CD4+ T cells from PBMCs. CDR3 DNA: TGTGCCAGCAGCCATCGGGACGGTCGCAATGAGCAGTTCTTC. It encodes CASSHRDGRNEQFF.